One and the same sample provided the 31 T cell receptor beta chains below, sequenced in a study of blood T cell repertoires in COVID-19. Some clones are missing from TCRdb's copy, which holds only in-frame ones; the method was immunoSEQ multiplex PCR. Counted here are under 200,000 clones, over 80% occurring once; the ten biggest clones make up less than 3%. The sample taken for sequencing was peripheral blood. The source is a woman between 55 and 75 years old with acute or convalescent COVID-19.

This chain links TRBV5-4 with TRBJ1-1, with 9 bases that match TRBD1. Germline CDR1 SGHNT, CDR2 YYREEE (reference sequence). The V gene end was trimmed by 4 bases and the J gene end by 10 bases; junction bases not matched to a gene: 8. The CDR3 runs 13 residues. The CDR3 spells CASSLQGAHGAFF. CDR3 nucleotides: TGTGCCAGCAGCCTACAGGGGGCGCATGGAGCTTTCTTT.

The V call is TRBV10-3, the J call TRBJ1-1; D perhaps matches TRBD1 (5 bases). V dropped 10 bases and J dropped 3 bases, with 12 bases sitting between them. The germline V gene encodes CDR1 ENHRY and CDR2 SYGVKD. The CDR3 is 12 residues long. The CDR3 spells CATGHHDTEAFF. CDR3 nucleotides: TGTGCCACCGGACACCATGACACTGAAGCTTTCTTT.

This clone has only one observation. The rearrangement uses TRBV5-6 and TRBJ2-7, with no clear D. Trimming removed 3 bases at V and 0 bases at J, with 13 bases between. The CDR3 has 15 amino acids. Germline V gene lookup returns CDR1 SGHDT and CDR2 YYEEEE. The CDR3 region has the DNA TGTGCCAGCAGCTATGGATCTAGGAGCTCCTACGAGCAGTACTTC. Protein sequence: CASSYGSRSSYEQYF.

V and J are TRBV15 and TRBJ2-7; 10 bases agree with TRBD1. Trimming removed 8 bases from V and 5 bases from J; junction bases left unmatched: 3. CDR1 LNHNV and CDR2 YYDKDF come from the germline V gene (reference sequence). There are 12 residues in the CDR3. The DNA for the CDR3 is TGTGCCACCCGGACAGGGGGGAACGAGCAGTACTTC. Protein: CATRTGGNEQYF.

This chain connects TRBV28 to TRBJ2-7; 10 bases match TRBD1. The CDR3 length is 17 residues. V lost 5 bases and J lost 6; bases outside the gene matches: 16. Looked up from germline, CDR1 is MDHEN and CDR2 is SYDVKM. The DNA of the CDR3 is TGTGCCAGCAGTCCCCCCGTACCGGGACAGGGGCAACGCGAGCAGTACTTC. Residues: CASSPPVPGQGQREQYF.

The V and J genes are TRBV11-2 and TRBJ2-7; TRBD1 might be the D (6 bases). The V end was cut by 0 bases, the J end by 0 bases, with 9 bases between. Germline assignment: CDR1 SGHAT and CDR2 FQNNGV. The CDR3 runs 15 residues. CDR3 in DNA: TGTGCCAGCAGCTTAGATCGGACAGTCTCCTACGAGCAGTACTTC. Protein sequence: CASSLDRTVSYEQYF.

V and J are TRBV2 and TRBJ1-4; D gene ambiguous. Germline assignment: CDR1 SNHLY and CDR2 FYNNEI. Trimming cost V 5 bases and J 3 bases, with 19 bases left between them. This CDR3 has 17 residues. CDR3 sequence reads: CASSQRVVTPPNEKLFF. The CDR3 nucleotides read TGTGCCAGCAGTCAGAGGGTAGTAACACCTCCTAATGAAAAACTGTTTTTT.

The chain combines TRBV9 with TRBJ1-2; D is unclear. The CDR3 runs to 13 residues. Germline lookup yields CDR1 SGDLS and CDR2 YYNGEE. Trimming stripped 4 bases from V and 8 bases from J, with 15 bases between. The CDR3 loop is CASSPRVGNGYTF. The CDR3 DNA reads as TGTGCCAGCAGCCCGAGGGTAGGGAACGGCTACACCTTC.

This chain uses TRBV6-1 with TRBJ1-2; TRBD1 agrees at 7 bases. The V segment lost 5 bases and the J segment 2 bases; nucleotides outside the gene matches: 2. The CDR3 has 13 amino acids. Germline values: CDR1 MNHNS, CDR2 SASEGT. The CDR3 spells CASSPQGNYGYTF. The CDR3 DNA reads TGTGCCAGCAGTCCACAGGGGAACTATGGCTACACCTTC.

The genes are TRBV6-2 or TRBV6-3 and TRBJ1-2, with a possible D match to TRBD1 (5 bases). Germline lookup yields CDR1 MNHEY and CDR2 SVGEGT. The CDR3 consists of 15 residues. Trimming left V 6 bases short and J 0 bases short, with 14 bases between. The CDR3 DNA sequence: TGTGCCAGCAGCCGGCCAGGGCAAGCTAACTATGGCTACACCTTC. It is translated as CASSRPGQANYGYTF.

The rearrangement links TRBV7-9 to TRBJ1-5; D ambiguous. From germline, CDR1 is SEHNR and CDR2 FQNEAQ (reference sequence). This CDR3 spans 13 amino acids. The V and J ends lost 5 bases and 4 bases respectively, with 9 bases between them. Here the CDR3 DNA reads TGTGCCAGCAGCCGCCCCGGTAATCAGCCCCAGCATTTT. Translated: CASSRPGNQPQHF.

In this sample, this clone turned up once. The chain is built from TRBV2 and TRBJ2-6; no reliable D call. Trimming stripped 4 bases from V and 0 bases from J, with 10 bases between. The CDR3 runs to 16 residues. Per germline, CDR1 SNHLY and CDR2 FYNNEI. Written as DNA, the CDR3 is TGTGCCAGCAGTGGATCCCGCTACTCTGGGGCCAACGTCCTGACTTTC. Translated, it gives CASSGSRYSGANVLTF. The whole variable domain, remainder taken from reference TRBV2 and TRBJ2-6, is EPEVTQTPSHQVTQMGQEVILRCVPISNHLYFYWYRQILGQKVEFLVSFYNNEISEKSEIFDDQFSVERPDGSNFTLKIRSTKLEDSAMYFCASSGSRYSGANVLTFGAGSRLTVL.

This clone was counted between two and nine times. The chain links TRBV6-6 to TRBJ1-2, with 10 bases identical to TRBD1. The junction had 5 bases not matched to a gene; V was cut back by 2 bases and J by 5 bases. CDR3 length: 15 residues. Germline V CDR1 and CDR2: MNHNY, SVGAGI (reference sequence). CDR3 DNA: TGTGCCAGCAGTTACGACGGGACAGGGGAGTATGGCTACACCTTC. This sequence encodes CASSYDGTGEYGYTF.

This clone was seen a few times. The chain employs TRBV28 and TRBJ1-6; D is uncertain. Germline CDR1 MDHEN, CDR2 SYDVKM. There are 14 residues in the CDR3. Trimming cost V 3 bases and J 5 bases, with 8 bases left between them. CDR3 coding DNA: TGTGCCAGCAGTTTGGTCCGAGATAATTCACCCCTCCACTTT. Translated: CASSLVRDNSPLHF.

The rearrangement uses TRBV28 and TRBJ2-1, with D tentatively TRBD1 (5 bases). CDR1 is MDHEN, CDR2 SYDVKM, per germline. The CDR3 is 12 amino acids. Trimming took 1 base from V and 15 from J, leaving 13 bases between them. CDR3 sequence (DNA): TGTGCCAGCAGTTTATACAGGTCCGACCCGTTCTTC. Protein: CASSLYRSDPFF. The full variable domain, its missing parts supplied by reference TRBV28 and TRBJ2-1, is DVKVTQSSRYLVKRTGEKVFLECVQDMDHENMFWYRQDPGLGLRLIYFSYDVKMKEKGDIPEGYSVSREKKERFSLILESASTNQTSMYLCASSLYRSDPFFGPGTRLTVL.

The J gene is TRBJ2-1, the V gene TRBV7-2, with 12 bases that match TRBD2. The V and J ends lost 1 base and 12 bases, in that order; junction bases with no gene match: 10. The CDR3 has 16 amino acids. Germline CDR1 SGHTA, CDR2 FQGNSA. This chain's CDR3 is CASSLEVLAGGRGQFF. Written as DNA, the CDR3 is TGTGCCAGCAGCTTAGAAGTCCTAGCGGGGGGGCGAGGGCAGTTCTTC.

The rearrangement joins TRBV2 to TRBJ2-5, with a possible D match to TRBD1 (8 bases). Germline CDR1 and CDR2: SNHLY and FYNNEI. V was trimmed by 6 bases and J by 4 bases, leaving 18 bases between them. CDR3 length: 15 amino acids. The CDR3 DNA reads TGTGCCAGCAGACCTTCAGGGGGCGGGGGAGAGACCCAGTACTTC. It is translated as CASRPSGGGGETQYF.

The chain carries TRBV18 and TRBJ1-2; D gene uncertain. Trimming cost V 3 bases and J 4 bases, with 12 bases left between them. Germline V CDR1 and CDR2: KGHSH, LQKENI. The CDR3 consists of 14 residues. CDR3 loop: CASSPGTTSYGYTF. The CDR3 region has the DNA TGTGCCAGCTCACCGGGAACGACTAGCTATGGCTACACCTTC. Looking up the rest from reference TRBV18 and TRBJ1-2 gives the full variable domain: NAGVMQNPRHLVRRRGQEARLRCSPMKGHSHVYWYRQLPEEGLKFMVYLQKENIIDESGMPKERFSAEFPKEGPSILRIQQVVRGDSAAYFCASSPGTTSYGYTFGSGTRLTVV.

This clone showed up just a few times. The chain employs TRBV7-2 and TRBJ1-5; a possible D gene is TRBD1 (5 bases). Germline lookup yields CDR1 SGHTA and CDR2 FQGNSA. Trimming removed 1 base at V and 8 bases at J, with 12 bases between. CDR3 length: 14 amino acids. The CDR3 loop is CASSLGTILEPQHF. The CDR3 DNA sequence: TGTGCCAGCAGCTTAGGGACAATTCTTGAGCCCCAGCATTTT. Together with reference TRBV7-2 and TRBJ1-5, the CDR3 gives the full variable domain: GAGVSQSPSNKVTEKGKDVELRCDPISGHTALYWYRQSLGQGLEFLIYFQGNSAPDKSGLPSDRFSAERTGGSVSTLTIQRTQQEDSAVYLCASSLGTILEPQHFGDGTRLSIL.

The V gene is TRBV12-2, the J gene TRBJ1-3; TRBD1 reflects the table's D call only, with no check against the DNA. TRBV12-2 is a listed pseudogene. This CDR3 contains 14 residues. In DNA, the CDR3 is TGTGCAAGCCCTTCCAGGGGAACTGGAAACACCATATATTTT. Protein product: CASPSRGTGNTIYF.

The chain combines TRBV6-5 with TRBJ1-2, with no clear D. The CDR3 is made up of 14 amino acids. Germline V gene sequence: CDR1 MNHEY, CDR2 SVGAGI. V was cut by 7 bases and J by 4 bases, with 16 bases left in between. CDR3 protein: CASKRTKGGYGYTF. The DNA for the CDR3 is TGTGCCAGCAAGAGAACGAAGGGAGGCTATGGCTACACCTTC.

The V and J genes are TRBV3-1 (or the pseudogene TRBV3-2) and TRBJ1-1, with TRBD1 matching 8 bases. The CDR3 is made up of 19 amino acids. V lost 4 bases to trimming and J lost 3 bases; unmatched junction nucleotides: 19. The germline gives CDR1 LGHDT, CDR2 YNNKEL (reference sequence). The CDR3 loop reads CASSPAPGQGQTIHTEAFF. The CDR3, as DNA: TGTGCCAGCAGCCCGGCCCCTGGACAGGGTCAGACCATACACACTGAAGCTTTCTTT.

The chain has TRBV6-2 or TRBV6-3 and TRBJ2-3, with 8 nucleotides matching TRBD2. The germline V gene has CDR1 MNHEY and CDR2 SVGEGT. CDR3 length: 15 amino acids. J gave up 4 bases and V 2 bases, and 5 bases lay outside the gene matches. CDR3 coding DNA: TGTGCCAGCAGTTACAGGGTAGCGGGGCCAGATACGCAGTATTTT. This translates into CASSYRVAGPDTQYF.

This chain connects TRBV19 to TRBJ1-2, with 8 bases aligning to TRBD1. Losses at the gene ends were 4 bases for V and 5 bases for J; bases not matched to a gene: 9. CDR1 and CDR2 from the germline V gene are LNHDA and SQIVND (reference sequence). CDR3 length: 15 residues. The CDR3 region has the DNA TGTGCCAGTAGTACACATACAGGGGGTAATTATGGCTACACCTTC. Translated, it gives CASSTHTGGNYGYTF.

V gene TRBV19 combines with J gene TRBJ1-4; possible D gene TRBD1, 5 bases. Trimming removed 10 bases at V and 8 bases at J, with 17 bases between. The CDR3 length is 13 residues. Germline-derived CDR1 and CDR2 are LNHDA and SQIVND (reference sequence). CDR3 sequence: CAKPPGGSEKLFF. CDR3 coding DNA: TGTGCCAAACCTCCGGGGGGGTCCGAAAAACTGTTTTTT.

To note about this clone: The identical CDR3 is also encoded by other nucleotide sequences in the sample. The chain has TRBV2 and TRBJ2-3; D is unresolved. V lost 8 bases and J lost 1, with 7 bases in between. CDR3 size: 12 residues. The germline V gene has CDR1 SNHLY and CDR2 FYNNEI. CDR3 sequence reads: CASGPRTDTQYF. Here the CDR3 DNA reads TGTGCCAGCGGGCCCCGCACAGATACGCAGTATTTT.

The V gene is TRBV27, the J gene TRBJ2-2; possible D gene TRBD2, 6 bases. CDR1 MNHEY and CDR2 SMNVEV come from the germline V gene (reference sequence). The V and J ends lost 8 bases and 5 bases respectively, with 12 bases between them. The CDR3 consists of 13 residues. The CDR3 protein is CASLLGRTGELFF. In DNA form, the CDR3 reads TGTGCCAGCCTCCTGGGGAGGACCGGGGAGCTGTTTTTT.

V and J are TRBV27 and TRBJ1-5; D unclear. The CDR3 is 13 residues long. The V gene's germline CDR1 is MNHEY and CDR2 SMNVEV (reference sequence). With 2 bases removed from V and 4 bases from J, the gap between germline ends came to 6 bases. CDR3 residues: CASSLNENQPQHF. The CDR3 region has the DNA TGTGCCAGCAGTTTAAATGAGAATCAGCCCCAGCATTTT.

The genes are TRBV2 and TRBJ1-4, with 9 positions matching TRBD1. V shed 7 bases, J shed 8 bases, and the junction held 11 bases outside the gene matches. The CDR3 runs 15 residues. Per the germline V gene, CDR1 is SNHLY and CDR2 is FYNNEI. The CDR3 DNA reads TGTGCCAGCAAGGCATCGGACAGGGGTATGGAAAAACTGTTTTTT. It codes for CASKASDRGMEKLFF.

The chain joins TRBV5-1 to TRBJ2-3, with 9 bases matching TRBD1. This CDR3 has 12 amino acids. V shed 4 bases and J 15 bases; nucleotides not matched to a gene: 9. Germline V lookup: CDR1 SGHRS, CDR2 YFSETQ. CDR3 DNA: TGCGCCAGCAGCGGTGCCGGGACAGGGTCATATTTT. Protein product: CASSGAGTGSYF. The variable domain in full, with the rest retrieved from reference TRBV5-1 and TRBJ2-3, is KAGVTQTPRYLIKTRGQQVTLSCSPISGHRSVSWYQQTPGQGLQFLFEYFSETQRNKGNFPGRFSGRQFSNSRSEMNVSTLELGDSALYLCASSGAGTGSYFGPGTRLTVL.

A single count supports this clone. The chain links TRBV30 to TRBJ2-7, with TRBD1 identical over 8 bases. The CDR3 has 15 amino acids. The J segment lost 3 bases and the V segment lost 1 base, leaving 8 bases of the junction unmatched. Germline V gives CDR1 GTSNPN, CDR2 SVGIG (reference sequence). The CDR3: CAWSGGRGQDYEQYF. Here the CDR3 DNA reads TGTGCCTGGAGTGGGGGTAGGGGACAGGACTACGAGCAGTACTTC.